These 26 T cell receptor beta chains were all obtained from the same sample, sequenced in a study of blood T cells in healthy people across ages. Primed by a sample-barcoded 5' primer and a J-beta primer mix, a second PCR proceeded for about 7 to 11 cycles. TCRdb re-called the 5' RACE reads with MiXCR, one entry per CDR3 protein. The table shows 500,000 to 600,000 distinct CDR3 sequences, with 25% to 30% occurring only once. Sequenced material: blood. These receptors were taken from a woman in her 70s in good health.

This clonotype appeared a few times. The chain carries TRBV20-1 and TRBJ2-1; 9 bases are a match to TRBD1. Germline V gene sequence: CDR1 DFQATT, CDR2 SNEGSKA (reference sequence). The CDR3 consists of 15 residues. After removal of 0 bases from V and 7 bases from J, the junction contained 7 bases not matched to a gene. In nucleotides, the CDR3 is TGCAGTGCTAGAGATCCGGGACAGGGTGAAAATGAGCAGTTCTTC. As protein: CSARDPGQGENEQFF.

This clonotype occurred a few times. The CDR3 DNA reads TGCAGCGTTGCCGGGTACTATGGCTACACCTTC. This codes for CSVAGYYGYTF. The V call is TRBV29-1, the J call TRBJ1-2; D gene unclear. This CDR3 has 11 residues. Germline CDR1 reads SQVTM; CDR2 reads ANQGSEA. Trimming pared 4 bases from V and 3 bases from J, leaving 6 bases between.

This clonotype was detected a few times. The rearrangement uses TRBV10-3 and TRBJ1-3, with TRBD1 identical over 10 bases. Germline lookup yields CDR1 ENHRY and CDR2 SYGVKD. Trimming at V came to 6 bases and at J to 0 bases, leaving 2 bases not matched to a gene. This CDR3 contains 15 residues. In DNA form, the CDR3 reads TGTGCCATCAGGGGACAGGGGACCTCTGGAAACACCATATATTTT. Translation: CAIRGQGTSGNTIYF.

The table lists this clonotype with a few counts. The chain couples TRBV5-5 to TRBJ1-5; D is unresolved. Trimming stripped 4 bases from V and 0 bases from J, with 14 bases between. CDR3 size: 16 residues. Germline assignment: CDR1 SGHKS and CDR2 YYEKEE (reference sequence). The CDR3 is CASSPLGRNSNQPQHF. For the CDR3, the DNA is TGTGCCAGCAGCCCGTTGGGCCGGAATAGCAATCAGCCCCAGCATTTT.

This clonotype occurred a few times. V is TRBV6-6 and J is TRBJ2-1; 12 bases fit TRBD1. The trim removed 6 bases at V and 14 bases at J, leaving 8 bases unmatched. The CDR3 covers 13 residues. Germline V gene data show CDR1 as MNHNY and CDR2 as SVGAGI (reference sequence). CDR3: CASSLLGTGGKFF. CDR3 nucleotides: TGTGCCAGCAGCCTTCTTGGGACAGGGGGCAAGTTCTTC.

The chain employs TRBV10-3 and TRBJ1-2; 8 bases fit TRBD1. Germline V gene data show CDR1 as ENHRY and CDR2 as SYGVKD. The CDR3 has 13 residues. The ends lost 2 bases at V and 7 bases at J; junction bases unmatched: 3. CDR3 in amino acids: CAISEAGGLGYTF. Here the CDR3 DNA reads TGTGCCATCAGTGAGGCAGGGGGCCTTGGCTACACCTTC.

This chain uses TRBV5-1 with TRBJ1-6; 7 positions match TRBD1. CDR1 is SGHRS, CDR2 YFSETQ, per germline. The CDR3 extends over 15 amino acids. The V segment lost 4 bases and the J segment 5 bases; nucleotides outside the gene matches: 6. The CDR3 protein is CASSPTGMDNSPLHF. The CDR3 DNA reads TGCGCCAGCAGCCCGACAGGGATGGATAATTCACCCCTCCACTTT. Looking up the rest from reference TRBV5-1 and TRBJ1-6 gives the full variable domain: KAGVTQTPRYLIKTRGQQVTLSCSPISGHRSVSWYQQTPGQGLQFLFEYFSETQRNKGNFPGRFSGRQFSNSRSEMNVSTLELGDSALYLCASSPTGMDNSPLHFGNGTRLTVT.

This chain connects TRBV20-1 to TRBJ2-7; possible D gene TRBD2, 5 bases. Trimming shortened V by 0 bases and J by 5 bases, and 26 bases separated the two germline ends. CDR3 length: 18 amino acids. CDR1 is DFQATT, CDR2 SNEGSKA, per germline (reference sequence). CDR3 coding DNA: TGCAGTGCTAGAGATCTCGGGAAATCGTCCTCCCCCAGACACGAGCAGTACTTC. Translation gives CSARDLGKSSSPRHEQYF.

The chain uses TRBV6-5 and TRBJ2-5, with TRBD1 matching 7 bases. Judging by the DNA end, TRBJ2-7 fits better; the J call may be wrong. The CDR3 extends over 13 amino acids. The germline V gene encodes CDR1 MNHEY and CDR2 SVGAGI. The CDR3, as DNA: TGTGCCAGCAGTCCGGGACAGCTCTACGAGCAGTACTTC. It specifies CASSPGQLYEQYF.

The rearrangement uses TRBV25-1 and TRBJ1-6; 10 positions agree with TRBD1. V dropped 8 bases and J dropped 3; count of bases not matched to a gene: 7. CDR1 is MGHDK and CDR2 is SYGVNS in the germline V gene. The CDR3 length is 16 residues. CDR3 coding DNA: TGTGCCAGCGCCCCCGGGACAGGGGTCTATAATTCACCCCTCCACTTT. Translation gives CASAPGTGVYNSPLHF. Drawing the rest from reference TRBV25-1 and TRBJ1-6, the complete variable domain is EADIYQTPRYLVIGTGKKITLECSQTMGHDKMYWYQQDPGMELHLIHYSYGVNSTEKGDLSSESTVSRIRTEHFPLTLESARPSHTSQYLCASAPGTGVYNSPLHFGNGTRLTVT.

Of note for this clonotype: Because it lacks the conserved phenylalanine or tryptophan at the end, this CDR3 is likely a read error. The rearrangement uses TRBV27 and TRBJ2-7, with D maybe TRBD2 (5 bases). Germline assignment: CDR1 MNHEY and CDR2 SMNVEV (reference sequence). This CDR3 has 15 residues. The V end was cut by 6 bases, the J end by 2 bases, with 17 bases between. The CDR3 sequence: CASREISGKAYEQYL. The CDR3 DNA sequence: TGTGCCAGCAGGGAAATATCGGGGAAAGCCTACGAGCAGTACCTC.

The table lists this clonotype with a few counts. This rearrangement joins TRBV2 to TRBJ1-2; unclear D gene. This CDR3 contains 14 residues. The V and J ends lost 4 bases and 4 bases respectively, with 13 bases between them. Germline V CDR1 and CDR2: SNHLY, FYNNEI. In DNA, the CDR3 is TGTGCCAGCAGTGTTCAACAGTCAAGCTATGGCTACACCTTC. It specifies CASSVQQSSYGYTF.

The table lists this clonotype with a few counts. V gene TRBV4-3 combines with J gene TRBJ2-5; the D gene is possibly TRBD1 (6 bases). The DNA end favors TRBJ2-7, so the J call may be wrong. CDR1 is LGHNA, CDR2 YSLEER, per germline. The CDR3 has 16 amino acids. Here the CDR3 DNA reads TGCGCCAGCAGCCAAGAAGTAGCCAGGGGCTCCTACGAGCAGTACTTC. It is translated as CASSQEVARGSYEQYF.

J is TRBJ1-4 and V is TRBV9; no firm D call. Germline V gives CDR1 SGDLS, CDR2 YYNGEE. The germline V and J ends were trimmed by 0 bases and 8 bases, with 14 bases remaining between them. CDR3 length equals 15 residues. The chain's CDR3 is CASSVAGGSDEKLFF. The CDR3 DNA is TGTGCCAGCAGCGTAGCTGGAGGGAGTGACGAAAAACTGTTTTTT.

The V gene is TRBV7-8, the J gene TRBJ1-5, with D possibly TRBD1 on 5 matching bases. V lost 5 bases and J lost 2, with 16 bases in between. Per the germline V gene, CDR1 is SGHVS and CDR2 is FQNEAQ. CDR3 length equals 16 residues. This chain's CDR3 is CASSPHRDGGNQPQHF. The CDR3 region has the DNA TGTGCCAGCAGCCCCCACCGGGACGGAGGCAATCAGCCCCAGCATTTT. The full variable domain, with the rest looked up from reference TRBV7-8 and TRBJ1-5, is GAGVSQSPRYKVAKRGQDVALRCDPISGHVSLFWYQQALGQGPEFLTYFQNEAQLDKSGLPSDRFFAERPEGSVSTLKIQRTQQEDSAVYLCASSPHRDGGNQPQHFGDGTRLSIL.

The chain recombines TRBV20-1 with TRBJ2-4, with 12 nucleotides matching TRBD2. Germline V gives CDR1 DFQATT, CDR2 SNEGSKA (reference sequence). Losses at the gene ends were 2 bases for V and 8 bases for J; bases not matched to a gene: 7. This CDR3 region has 15 residues. CDR3 sequence: CSARLAGGPSDIQYF. CDR3 bases: TGCAGTGCTAGACTAGCGGGGGGGCCGTCTGACATTCAGTACTTC.

The table lists this clonotype with a few counts. Mismatch with germline at one junction end may stem from a read error. The chain has TRBV4-2 and TRBJ1-1; a weak D match, TRBD1 (5 bases). CDR1 LGHNA and CDR2 YNFKEQ come from the germline V gene. The CDR3 is 16 residues long. The CDR3 DNA reads TGTGCCAGCAGCCTAAGAGGGGATCTAATGAAGACTGAAGCTTTCTTT. It translates to CASSLRGDLMKTEAFF.

This clonotype was seen a handful of times. V and J are TRBV9 and TRBJ2-5; D might be TRBD2 (5 bases). V was trimmed by 4 bases and J by 2 bases, leaving 12 bases between them. Germline CDR1 and CDR2: SGDLS and YYNGEE. The CDR3 contains 14 residues. The CDR3 DNA is TGTGCCAGCAGCATATCCAGCGGACAAGAGACCCAGTACTTC. Translating gives CASSISSGQETQYF.

This clonotype was counted between two and nine times. V gene TRBV4-3 combines with J gene TRBJ2-1; D gene uncertain. The CDR3 spans 14 residues. Trimming removed 0 bases at V and 10 bases at J, with 13 bases between. Germline V CDR1 and CDR2: LGHNA, YSLEER. The CDR3 sequence: CASSQDFSSGEQFF. The CDR3 DNA follows: TGCGCCAGCAGCCAAGATTTTTCCAGTGGGGAGCAGTTCTTC.

This clonotype has a handful of counts. The chain links TRBV20-1 to TRBJ2-1; D is possibly TRBD1 (5 bases). The end of the DNA is better explained by TRBJ2-7, so the J call may be wrong. Germline lookup yields CDR1 DFQATT and CDR2 SNEGSKA (reference sequence). This CDR3 has 12 amino acids. CDR3 region: CSAQGSSYEQYF. The DNA of the CDR3 is TGCAGTGCTCAGGGCAGCTCCTACGAGCAGTACTTC.

V and J are TRBV7-2 and TRBJ2-5, with 10 nucleotides matching TRBD2. This CDR3 comprises 15 residues. Per the germline V gene, CDR1 is SGHTA and CDR2 is FQGNSA. The J segment lost 7 bases and the V segment lost 5 bases, leaving 10 bases of the junction unmatched. CDR3 in DNA: TGTGCCAGCAGCCCCCCCAGCGGGGGGGCGCGGACCCAGTACTTC. Encoded protein: CASSPPSGGARTQYF.

The CDR3 DNA is TGTGCCAGCAGTTACTCGACAGGGATGAGCAATCAGCCCCAGCATTTT. Translating it yields CASSYSTGMSNQPQHF. The genes are TRBV6-6 and TRBJ1-5; TRBD1 agrees at 7 bases. The length of the CDR3 is 16 residues. The junction had 3 bases not matched to a gene; V was cut back by 0 bases and J by 1 base. Germline V gene lookup returns CDR1 MNHNY and CDR2 SVGAGI (reference sequence).

The V gene is TRBV7-2, the J gene TRBJ2-3; 8 nucleotides align to TRBD2. V lost 3 bases to trimming and J lost 2 bases; unmatched junction nucleotides: 7. The CDR3 loop spans 16 amino acids. CDR1 and CDR2 from the germline V gene are SGHTA and FQGNSA. The CDR3 coding sequence is TGTGCCAGCAGCTTGTTCGGCGGGGGGTTCACAGATACGCAGTATTTT. Amino acids: CASSLFGGGFTDTQYF.

A note on this clonotype: One end of the junction is discordant with germline, which a read error may explain. This CDR3 reads CVSSLRAGGINEQFF. The CDR3 DNA is TGTGTCAGCAGCTTAAGGGCGGGGGGCATCAATGAGCAGTTCTTC. The chain has TRBV7-2 and TRBJ2-5; 8 bases fit TRBD2. The closer fit of TRBJ2-1 to the DNA end suggests the J call may be wrong. This CDR3 is built from 15 residues. Germline lookup yields CDR1 SGHTA and CDR2 FQGNSA.

The chain carries TRBV28 and TRBJ1-4; D remains unclear. V was shortened by 5 bases and J by 3 bases, with 13 bases between the two germline ends. Per the germline V gene, CDR1 is MDHEN and CDR2 is SYDVKM. The CDR3 is 15 amino acids. The CDR3 here is CASSPERTANEKLFF. The DNA of the CDR3 is TGTGCCAGCAGTCCAGAGAGGACGGCTAATGAAAAACTGTTTTTT.

The chain has TRBV12-5 and TRBJ2-5, with D tentatively TRBD2 (6 bases). CDR3 length: 14 amino acids. The germline V and J ends were trimmed by 6 bases and 5 bases, with 16 bases remaining between them. Germline assignment: CDR1 LGHNT and CDR2 FRNRAP. This CDR3 is CASGSNRGTETQYF. The CDR3 coding sequence is TGTGCTAGTGGATCCAACCGGGGGACGGAGACCCAGTACTTC.